Below are 11 T cell receptor beta chains sequenced from a single sample in a study of beta chain features in type 1 diabetes. The isolated RNA, all of it, was reverse transcribed, so expressed TCRB transcripts were what got sequenced. TCRdb's table, derived via immunoSEQ multiplex PCR, lists solely in-frame clones and lacks some. The data show 400,000 to 550,000 clones, about an eighth seen once. The sequencing input was naive CD4+ T cells from blood. These receptors came from a woman aged 18-35 years in good health.

The chain couples TRBV14 to TRBJ2-1; D is perhaps TRBD1 (6 bases). The V end lost 4 bases, the J end lost 0 bases, and 16 bases lay between the germline ends. Germline V gene lookup returns CDR1 SGHDN and CDR2 FVKESK. The CDR3 is 17 amino acids. The CDR3 reads CASSRTLGGVSYNEQFF. In DNA form, the CDR3 reads TGTGCCAGCAGCCGGACTTTAGGGGGAGTCTCCTACAATGAGCAGTTCTTC.

Only a few counts were recorded for this clone. V is TRBV5-1 and J is TRBJ1-2; 8 bases are shared with TRBD1. After removal of 1 base from V and 4 bases from J, the junction contained 6 bases not matched to a gene. Germline V lookup: CDR1 SGHRS, CDR2 YFSETQ. The CDR3 is 15 amino acids. The CDR3 loop is CASSLYPDRGYGYTF. CDR3 sequence (DNA): TGCGCCAGCAGCTTGTACCCTGACAGGGGCTATGGCTACACCTTC.

The chain combines TRBV7-2 with TRBJ1-6, with D possibly matching TRBD1 (5 bases). The CDR3 sequence is 14 residues long. Trimming took 3 bases from V and 8 from J, leaving 11 bases between them. Germline CDR1 SGHTA, CDR2 FQGNSA. The CDR3 here is CASSFRRGDSPLHF. The CDR3 nucleotides read TGTGCCAGCAGCTTCCGGAGAGGGGATTCACCCCTCCACTTT. Based on the CDR3 plus reference TRBV7-2 and TRBJ1-6, the full variable domain is GAGVSQSPSNKVTEKGKDVELRCDPISGHTALYWYRQSLGQGLEFLIYFQGNSAPDKSGLPSDRFSAERTGGSVSTLTIQRTQQEDSAVYLCASSFRRGDSPLHFGNGTRLTVT.

This clone was found many times. The chain has TRBV10-3 and TRBJ2-5; D is undetermined. V was trimmed by 8 bases and J by 5 bases, leaving 6 bases between them. The CDR3 has 10 amino acids. Germline V gene data show CDR1 as ENHRY and CDR2 as SYGVKD. The CDR3 DNA follows: TGTGCCATCGGTTGGGAGACCCAGTACTTC. The encoded protein is CAIGWETQYF.

A few counts support this clone. Other DNA sequences in the same sample also yield this CDR3. V gene TRBV6-5 combines with J gene TRBJ2-1; D not resolved. From germline, CDR1 is MNHEY and CDR2 SVGAGI. The germline V and J ends were trimmed by 0 bases and 6 bases, with 6 bases remaining between them. The CDR3 has 13 residues. CDR3 protein: CASSYSLGNEQFF. The DNA for the CDR3 is TGTGCCAGCAGTTACTCGTTGGGCAATGAGCAGTTCTTC.

V and J are TRBV5-4 and TRBJ1-6; TRBD1 matches 7 bases. Germline V CDR1 and CDR2: SGHNT, YYREEE (reference sequence). V dropped 4 bases and J dropped 7; count of bases not matched to a gene: 8. The CDR3 runs to 15 residues. CDR3 protein: CASSATGQLNSPLHF. The DNA of the CDR3 is TGTGCCAGCAGCGCAACGGGACAGCTCAATTCACCCCTCCACTTT.

The J gene is TRBJ2-7, the V gene TRBV29-1; 10 bases match TRBD2. Unmatched junction bases numbered 3, after V lost 6 bases and J lost 4 bases. Germline V gives CDR1 SQVTM, CDR2 ANQGSEA. This CDR3 has 12 residues. The CDR3 is CSVATSGYEQYF. In DNA, the CDR3 is TGCAGCGTGGCGACTAGCGGGTACGAGCAGTACTTC.

The chain has TRBV5-4 and TRBJ2-1; no clear D. CDR1 SGHNT and CDR2 YYREEE come from the germline V gene (reference sequence). V was pared by 7 bases and J by 7 bases, with 12 bases between. The CDR3 consists of 12 residues. The CDR3 here is CASSRLQNEQFF. CDR3 in DNA: TGTGCCAGCTCGAGGCTACAGAATGAGCAGTTCTTC.

The genes are TRBV5-1 and TRBJ2-5, with a possible D match to TRBD2 (6 bases). V lost 4 bases and J 0 bases, leaving 13 bases between the germline ends. Germline assignment: CDR1 SGHRS and CDR2 YFSETQ. The CDR3 loop spans 15 amino acids. The CDR3 DNA reads as TGCGCCAGCAGCGTCCAGCTAGCGCACCAAGAGACCCAGTACTTC. Translation gives CASSVQLAHQETQYF.

This clone was detected a few times. Just one base apart from a much larger clone, this may be a read error. The V and J genes are TRBV11-2 and TRBJ2-6; D call uncertain. The CDR3 is 13 amino acids. Trimming stripped 1 base from V and 2 bases from J, with 0 bases between. Germline V gene data show CDR1 as SGHAT and CDR2 as FQNNGV. CDR3 sequence reads: CASSLAGANVLTF. For the CDR3, the DNA is TGTGCCAGCAGCTTAGCTGGGGCCAACGTCCTGACTTTC.

The V and J genes are TRBV10-3 and TRBJ2-3, with 7 bases that match TRBD2. This CDR3 spans 12 amino acids. V was clipped by 3 bases and J by 8 bases; unmatched bases: 2. Germline loops: CDR1 ENHRY, CDR2 SYGVKD. The CDR3 loop is CAISDRGVTQYF. CDR3 DNA: TGTGCCATCAGTGACCGGGGGGTTACGCAGTATTTT.